Below are 32 T cell receptor beta chains sequenced from a single sample in a study of blood T cell repertoires in COVID-19. The repertoire was sequenced with immunoSEQ multiplex PCR; TCRdb's copy has only in-frame clones and lacks some. This table has about 190,000 clones, around 84% appearing once. Sequenced material: PBMCs or T cells enriched from blood (not recorded which). These receptors were obtained from a woman in her thirties who had recovered from COVID-19.

This chain joins TRBV7-2 and TRBJ1-1, with D tentatively TRBD1 (6 bases). The V gene lost 4 bases and the J gene lost 5 bases, with 20 bases spanning the gap. CDR3 length: 16 residues. Germline-derived CDR1 and CDR2 are SGHTA and FQGNSA. The CDR3 region has the DNA TGTGCCAGCAGCTCCCTAAGGGGGGGGCAGAGAACTGAAGCTTTCTTT. Translation: CASSSLRGGQRTEAFF.

The genes are TRBV7-3 and TRBJ2-5, with D perhaps TRBD2 (6 bases). Per the germline V gene, CDR1 is SGHTA and CDR2 is FQGTGA. Trimming stripped 5 bases from V and 4 bases from J, with 11 bases between. The CDR3 runs to 13 residues. CDR3 residues: CASSRGTGETQYF. CDR3 sequence (DNA): TGTGCCAGCAGCCGCGGGACGGGAGAGACCCAGTACTTC.

The genes are TRBV7-8 and TRBJ2-6, with 11 positions matching TRBD1. CDR1 and CDR2 (germline): SGHVS, FQNEAQ. This CDR3 region has 20 residues. V trimming: 5 bases; J trimming: 2 bases; junction bases outside the gene matches: 14. CDR3 DNA sequence: TGTGCCAGCAGCCGTATCTACCGGGACAGGGGGAAAACTGGGGCCAACGTCCTGACTTTC. It specifies CASSRIYRDRGKTGANVLTF.

V is TRBV2 and J is TRBJ1-1; maybe TRBD1 (5 bases). The CDR3 is made up of 13 amino acids. The germline V gene has CDR1 SNHLY and CDR2 FYNNEI. Trimming left V 6 bases short and J 2 bases short, with 10 bases between. The chain's CDR3 is CASSEQVNTEAFF. Written as DNA, the CDR3 is TGTGCCAGCAGCGAACAGGTAAACACTGAAGCTTTCTTT.

CDR3 sequence: CASSDGLAGSREQFF. DNA of the CDR3: TGTGCCAGCAGTGACGGGTTAGCGGGAAGCCGTGAGCAGTTCTTC. The chain has TRBV6-4 and TRBJ2-1, with 8 nucleotides matching TRBD2. This CDR3 has 15 amino acids. CDR1 is MRHNA, CDR2 SNTAGT, per germline. Germline trimming cut 2 bases from V and 9 bases from J; bases unmatched to any gene: 9.

The V gene is TRBV9, the J gene TRBJ1-6, with 7 bases fitting TRBD1. CDR1 is SGDLS and CDR2 is YYNGEE in the germline V gene. With 0 bases clipped from V and 6 bases from J, the junction kept 3 bases outside the gene matches. The length of the CDR3 is 15 residues. The CDR3 DNA reads as TGTGCCAGCAGCGTAGAGGGGGCGGGTAATTCACCCCTCCACTTT. It yields the protein CASSVEGAGNSPLHF.

The rearrangement uses TRBV25-1 and TRBJ1-2, with TRBD1 matching over 8 bases. The CDR3 covers 13 residues. The trim removed 7 bases at V and 4 bases at J, leaving 5 bases unmatched. CDR1 MGHDK and CDR2 SYGVNS come from the germline V gene. CDR3 region: CASTHDRGYGYTF. CDR3 nucleotide sequence: TGTGCCAGCACCCATGACAGGGGCTATGGCTACACCTTC.

This clone was seen just once. The chain has TRBV3-1 (or the pseudogene TRBV3-2) and TRBJ1-5; D uncertain. Trimming cost V 1 base and J 9 bases, with 16 bases left between them. CDR1 LGHDT and CDR2 YNNKEL come from the germline V gene (reference sequence). The CDR3 consists of 15 residues. The CDR3 here is CASSQGLPGLAPQHF. DNA for the CDR3: TGTGCCAGCAGCCAAGGTCTCCCAGGTCTTGCGCCCCAGCATTTT.

This clone was found a few times. The chain recombines TRBV29-1 with TRBJ1-2; 8 bases align to TRBD1. V was clipped by 2 bases and J by 3 bases; unmatched bases: 11. This CDR3 is built from 16 residues. Germline CDR1 SQVTM, CDR2 ANQGSEA. The DNA for the CDR3 is TGCAGCGTTGAATTGGCCAGGGGGCGGGCCTACTATGGCTACACCTTC. Translation: CSVELARGRAYYGYTF.

This chain connects TRBV28 to TRBJ2-7, with a possible D match to TRBD2 (5 bases). The V and J ends lost 4 bases and 4 bases respectively, with 17 bases between them. The CDR3 consists of 15 residues. Germline loops: CDR1 MDHEN, CDR2 SYDVKM. The CDR3 spells CASSSRGSGRYEQYV. The CDR3 DNA reads as TGTGCCAGCAGTTCCCGCGGAAGCGGACGGTACGAGCAGTACGTC.

The chain has TRBV6-5 and TRBJ2-7, with no clear D. CDR1 and CDR2 (germline): MNHEY, SVGAGI. This CDR3 is 11 amino acids long. The V end lost 6 bases, the J end lost 9 bases, and 12 bases lay between the germline ends. The CDR3 reads CASRVRDLQYV. CDR3 nucleotide sequence: TGTGCCAGCAGAGTGAGAGACTTGCAGTACGTC.

The chain uses TRBV9 and TRBJ2-2; 7 bases are shared with TRBD2. Trimming removed 0 bases from V and 8 bases from J; junction bases left unmatched: 13. Germline lookup yields CDR1 SGDLS and CDR2 YYNGEE. This CDR3 has 17 amino acids. The CDR3 nucleotides read TGTGCCAGCAGCGTAGTTGCAGCGGGATTTGGTTTGGGGGAGCTGTTTTTT. Its protein product is CASSVVAAGFGLGELFF.

The rearrangement links TRBV30 to TRBJ2-3; TRBD2 matches at 9 bases. Trimming removed 0 bases from V and 2 bases from J; junction bases left unmatched: 6. Germline V gene sequence: CDR1 GTSNPN, CDR2 SVGIG (reference sequence). The CDR3 contains 16 residues. The CDR3 DNA reads TGTGCCTGGAGTGTGGGAGTAGCGGGGGTCACAGATACGCAGTATTTT. Its translation is CAWSVGVAGVTDTQYF.

The chain links TRBV18 to TRBJ2-1; D ambiguous. Trimming left V 2 bases short and J 3 bases short, with 17 bases between. The CDR3 has 17 residues. The germline V gene encodes CDR1 KGHSH and CDR2 LQKENI. For the CDR3, the DNA is TGTGCCAGCTCACCATCAGTTAGGCCCACTAACTACAATGAGCAGTTCTTC. It yields the protein CASSPSVRPTNYNEQFF.

This sequence joins TRBV6-5 and TRBJ1-2; unclear D gene. This CDR3 has 16 residues. V lost 0 bases, J lost 3 bases, and 14 bases lay in between. Germline CDR1 is MNHEY and CDR2 is SVGAGI. The chain's CDR3 is CASSYSDPGNDYGYTF. CDR3 in DNA: TGTGCCAGCAGTTACTCGGATCCGGGGAACGACTATGGCTACACCTTC.

V is TRBV9 and J is TRBJ2-5; TRBD2 agrees at 7 bases. The V and J ends lost 2 bases and 1 base, in that order; junction bases with no gene match: 5. The CDR3 is made up of 15 amino acids. Per germline, CDR1 SGDLS and CDR2 YYNGEE. In DNA, the CDR3 is TGTGCCAGCAGCGTGCTCAGCGGGGTCCAAGAGACCCAGTACTTC. Residues: CASSVLSGVQETQYF.

V usage is TRBV9 and J usage is TRBJ2-2; D not resolved. Germline CDR1 reads SGDLS; CDR2 reads YYNGEE. This CDR3 has 15 residues. Deletions cut 4 bases from V and 5 bases from J, with 15 bases between. The CDR3 region has the DNA TGTGCCAGCAGCCCCGGGTCTTCGAGGACCGGGGAGCTGTTTTTT. It codes for CASSPGSSRTGELFF.

The rearrangement uses TRBV9 and TRBJ1-3; TRBD1 is a possible D gene (6 bases). This CDR3 comprises 16 residues. Looked up from germline, CDR1 is SGDLS and CDR2 is YYNGEE. V lost 4 bases and J lost 0, with 14 bases in between. The CDR3 region has the DNA TGTGCCAGCAGCTTCACAGGGCCGCTCTCTGGAAACACCATATATTTT. Residues: CASSFTGPLSGNTIYF.

V usage is TRBV30 and J usage is TRBJ2-2; 11 bases line up with TRBD2. The V and J ends lost 3 bases and 5 bases, in that order; junction bases with no gene match: 8. The CDR3 sequence is 16 residues long. Germline V gene data show CDR1 as GTSNPN and CDR2 as SVGIG (reference sequence). The CDR3 DNA reads as TGTGCCTGGAGAGTACTAGCGGGAGTCGGGACCGGGGAGCTGTTTTTT. Residues: CAWRVLAGVGTGELFF.

V gene TRBV19 combines with J gene TRBJ2-5; 9 bases align to TRBD1. V lost 3 bases to trimming and J lost 3 bases; unmatched junction nucleotides: 8. The CDR3 loop spans 16 amino acids. Germline CDR1 is LNHDA and CDR2 is SQIVND (reference sequence). This CDR3 reads CASSIPDRGAKETQYF. CDR3 in DNA: TGTGCCAGTAGTATTCCGGACAGGGGAGCCAAAGAGACCCAGTACTTC.

The chain recombines TRBV5-5 with TRBJ2-7; D is ambiguous. The V end lost 1 base, the J end lost 0 bases, and 11 bases lay between the germline ends. The CDR3 is 15 residues long. CDR1 and CDR2 (germline): SGHKS, YYEKEE (reference sequence). CDR3 nucleotide sequence: TGTGCCAGCAGCTTGATAGGCGCTAGCTCCTACGAGCAGTACTTC. This codes for CASSLIGASSYEQYF.

V and J are TRBV27 and TRBJ1-2; 7 bases match TRBD1. Germline assignment: CDR1 MNHEY and CDR2 SMNVEV (reference sequence). Trimming took 7 bases from V and 4 from J; bases not matched to a gene: 6. The CDR3 contains 13 residues. The CDR3 sequence: CASKKGQLYGYTF. The CDR3 nucleotides are TGTGCCAGCAAAAAGGGACAGCTCTATGGCTACACCTTC.

This chain joins TRBV24-1 and TRBJ1-1; TRBD1 is a possible D gene (6 bases). The germline CDR1 and CDR2 sequences are KGHDR and SFDVKD. The CDR3 spans 15 residues. Trimming removed 8 bases from V and 0 bases from J, with 15 bases in between. CDR3 residues: CATKGGGSMNTEAFF. As DNA, the CDR3 is TGTGCCACCAAGGGGGGGGGCTCCATGAACACTGAAGCTTTCTTT.

This sequence joins TRBV28 and TRBJ1-5; D is undetermined. The V gene lost 7 bases and the J gene lost 0 bases, with 16 bases spanning the gap. Looked up from germline, CDR1 is MDHEN and CDR2 is SYDVKM. This CDR3 has 16 residues. The CDR3 DNA reads as TGTGCCAGCATCCAACCGCGTCGGGGTAGCAATCAGCCCCAGCATTTT. This encodes CASIQPRRGSNQPQHF. Full variable domain (outside the CDR3, taken from reference TRBV28 and TRBJ1-5): DVKVTQSSRYLVKRTGEKVFLECVQDMDHENMFWYRQDPGLGLRLIYFSYDVKMKEKGDIPEGYSVSREKKERFSLILESASTNQTSMYLCASIQPRRGSNQPQHFGDGTRLSIL.

V and J are TRBV28 and TRBJ2-5, with 9 nucleotides matching TRBD1. After removal of 4 bases from V and 5 bases from J, the junction contained 5 bases not matched to a gene. CDR1 and CDR2 from the germline V gene are MDHEN and SYDVKM. The CDR3 spans 14 residues. Written as DNA, the CDR3 is TGTGCCAGCAGTTCACAGGGGGCGCGGGAGACCCAGTACTTC. It yields the protein CASSSQGARETQYF.

This clone appeared a single time. The chain employs TRBV2 and TRBJ2-2; 10 nucleotides agree with TRBD1. This CDR3 region has 15 residues. Trimming took 7 bases from V and 3 from J; bases not matched to a gene: 5. CDR1 is SNHLY and CDR2 is FYNNEI in the germline V gene. The CDR3 sequence is CASTLGQGYTGELFF. CDR3 coding DNA: TGTGCCAGCACCTTGGGACAGGGGTACACCGGGGAGCTGTTTTTT.

The genes are TRBV3-1 (or the pseudogene TRBV3-2) and TRBJ2-1; 8 nucleotides match TRBD2. The CDR3 contains 15 residues. CDR1 and CDR2 (germline): LGHDT, YNNKEL (reference sequence). J lost 9 bases, V lost 4 bases, and 11 bases had no gene match. The CDR3 reads CASSPQRELGSEQFF. DNA of the CDR3: TGTGCCAGCAGCCCACAGCGGGAGCTGGGTAGTGAGCAGTTCTTC.

This rearrangement joins TRBV7-8 to TRBJ2-5; D possibly corresponds to TRBD1 (6 bases). Trimming pared 4 bases from V and 4 bases from J, leaving 16 bases between. The germline V gene has CDR1 SGHVS and CDR2 FQNEAQ. This CDR3 comprises 15 residues. The CDR3 spells CASSYRPGVVETQYF. The CDR3 DNA is TGTGCCAGCAGCTACCGCCCAGGGGTGGTAGAGACCCAGTACTTC.

The gene calls are TRBV5-1 and TRBJ1-3, with D unclear. V lost 0 bases to trimming and J lost 4 bases, with 11 bases between them. Germline-derived CDR1 and CDR2 are SGHRS and YFSETQ. This CDR3 contains 15 residues. The DNA for the CDR3 is TGCGCCAGCAGCTTGGGCAGTTCCACCGGAAACACCATATATTTT. Translating it yields CASSLGSSTGNTIYF.

The V gene is TRBV7-3, the J gene TRBJ1-1; 8 bases are shared with TRBD1. The V segment lost 1 base and the J segment 11 bases; nucleotides outside the gene matches: 6. In germline, CDR1 is SGHTA, CDR2 FQGTGA. This CDR3 has 13 amino acids. This chain's CDR3 is CASSLRATGDAFF. The CDR3 DNA sequence: TGTGCCAGCAGCTTAAGGGCGACAGGGGACGCTTTCTTT.

The chain combines TRBV2 with TRBJ1-5, with 7 bases fitting TRBD1. This CDR3 contains 14 residues. Trimming took 6 bases from V and 4 from J; bases not matched to a gene: 6. Germline V gene data show CDR1 as SNHLY and CDR2 as FYNNEI. Written as DNA, the CDR3 is TGTGCCAGCAGCCCCGGGACAGTGAATCAGCCCCAGCATTTT. Residues: CASSPGTVNQPQHF.

This chain uses TRBV7-9 with TRBJ2-3; a possible D gene is TRBD2 (5 bases). Germline CDR1 and CDR2: SEHNR and FQNEAQ (reference sequence). This CDR3 contains 15 residues. V dropped 3 bases and J dropped 0 bases, with 10 bases sitting between them. Written as DNA, the CDR3 is TGTGCCAGCAGCTTCTCTCGGGGTAGCACAGATACGCAGTATTTT. Its translation is CASSFSRGSTDTQYF.